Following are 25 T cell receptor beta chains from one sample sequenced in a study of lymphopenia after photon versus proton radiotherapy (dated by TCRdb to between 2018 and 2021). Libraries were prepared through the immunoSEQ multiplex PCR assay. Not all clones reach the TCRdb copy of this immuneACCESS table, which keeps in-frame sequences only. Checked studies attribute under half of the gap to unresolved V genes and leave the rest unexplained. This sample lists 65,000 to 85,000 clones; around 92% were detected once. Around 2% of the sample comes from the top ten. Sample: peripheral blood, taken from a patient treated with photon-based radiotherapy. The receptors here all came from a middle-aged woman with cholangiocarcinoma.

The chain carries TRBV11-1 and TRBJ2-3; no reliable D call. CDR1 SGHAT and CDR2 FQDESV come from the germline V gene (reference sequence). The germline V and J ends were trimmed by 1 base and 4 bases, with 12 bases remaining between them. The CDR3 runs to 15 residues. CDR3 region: CASSLVRVASDTQYF. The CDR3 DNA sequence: TGTGCCAGCAGCTTAGTTCGGGTAGCCTCAGATACGCAGTATTTT.

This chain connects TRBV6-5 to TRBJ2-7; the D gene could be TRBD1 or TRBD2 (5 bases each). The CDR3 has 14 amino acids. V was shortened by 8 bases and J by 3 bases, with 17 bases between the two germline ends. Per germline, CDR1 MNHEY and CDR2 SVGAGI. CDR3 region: CASEMGPTVYEQYF. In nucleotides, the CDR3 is TGTGCCAGCGAGATGGGACCGACAGTCTACGAGCAGTACTTC.

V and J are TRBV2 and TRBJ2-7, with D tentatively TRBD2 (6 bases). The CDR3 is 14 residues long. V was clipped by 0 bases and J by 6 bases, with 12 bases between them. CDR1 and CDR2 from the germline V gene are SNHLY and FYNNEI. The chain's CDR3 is CASSEAPGRGEQYF. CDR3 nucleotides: TGTGCCAGCAGTGAAGCGCCGGGGCGGGGCGAGCAGTACTTC.

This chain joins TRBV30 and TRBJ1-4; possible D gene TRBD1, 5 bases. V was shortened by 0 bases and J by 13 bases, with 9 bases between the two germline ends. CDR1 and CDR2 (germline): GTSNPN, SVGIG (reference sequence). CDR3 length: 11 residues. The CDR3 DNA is TGTGCCTGGAGTGTCGCGGGGGGACTGTTTTTT. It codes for CAWSVAGGLFF.

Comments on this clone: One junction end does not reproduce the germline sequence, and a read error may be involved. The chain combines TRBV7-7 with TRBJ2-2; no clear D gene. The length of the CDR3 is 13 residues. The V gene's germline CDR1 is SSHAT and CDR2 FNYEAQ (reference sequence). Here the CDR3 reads CASSPDNTGELFF. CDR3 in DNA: TGTGCTAGCAGCCCGGACAACACCGGGGAGCTGTTTTTT.

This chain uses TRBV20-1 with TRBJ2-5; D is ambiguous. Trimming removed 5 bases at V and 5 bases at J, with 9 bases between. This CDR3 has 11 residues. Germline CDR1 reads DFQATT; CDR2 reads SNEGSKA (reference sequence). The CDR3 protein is CSAPLPETQYF. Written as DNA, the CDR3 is TGCAGTGCTCCCTTGCCGGAGACCCAGTACTTC.

The CDR3 is CASSPGQSGTEAFF. CDR3 nucleotides: TGTGCCAGCAGCCCGGGACAGAGTGGCACTGAAGCTTTCTTT. The rearrangement uses TRBV9 and TRBJ1-1; 7 bases match TRBD1. The germline gives CDR1 SGDLS, CDR2 YYNGEE. With 4 bases clipped from V and 4 bases from J, the junction kept 7 bases outside the gene matches. There are 14 residues in the CDR3.

The CDR3 sequence: CASSARPGQGNTEAFF. The CDR3 DNA follows: TGTGCCAGCAGCGCACGTCCCGGACAGGGAAACACTGAAGCTTTCTTT. This chain links TRBV7-6 with TRBJ1-1; 8 bases fit TRBD1. The J segment lost 2 bases and the V segment lost 5 bases, leaving 10 bases of the junction unmatched. CDR1 is SGHVS, CDR2 FNYEAQ, per germline. The CDR3 loop spans 16 amino acids.

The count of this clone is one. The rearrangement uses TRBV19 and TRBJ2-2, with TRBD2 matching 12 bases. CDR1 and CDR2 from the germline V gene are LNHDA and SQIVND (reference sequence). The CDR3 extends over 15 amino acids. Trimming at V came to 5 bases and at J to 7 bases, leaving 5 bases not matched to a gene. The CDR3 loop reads CASSVRLAGDGELFF. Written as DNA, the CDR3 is TGTGCCAGTAGTGTTCGACTAGCGGGAGACGGGGAGCTGTTTTTT.

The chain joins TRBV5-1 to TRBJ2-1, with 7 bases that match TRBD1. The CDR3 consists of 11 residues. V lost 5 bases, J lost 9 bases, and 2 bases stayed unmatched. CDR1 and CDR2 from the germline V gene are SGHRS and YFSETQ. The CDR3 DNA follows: TGCGCCAGCAGTACAGGGGTTGAGCAGTTCTTC. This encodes CASSTGVEQFF.

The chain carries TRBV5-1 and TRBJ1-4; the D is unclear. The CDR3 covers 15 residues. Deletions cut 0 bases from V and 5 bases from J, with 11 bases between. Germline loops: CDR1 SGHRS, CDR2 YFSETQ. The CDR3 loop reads CASSLATGVNEKLFF. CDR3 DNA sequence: TGCGCCAGCAGCTTGGCGACTGGGGTCAATGAAAAACTGTTTTTT.

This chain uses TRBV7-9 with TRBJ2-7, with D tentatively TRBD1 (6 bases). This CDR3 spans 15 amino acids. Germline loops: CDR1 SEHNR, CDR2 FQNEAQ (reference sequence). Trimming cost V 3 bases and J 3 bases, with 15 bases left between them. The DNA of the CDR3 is TGTGCCAGCAGCTTTCACCGGGACACGAACTACGAGCAGTACTTC. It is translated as CASSFHRDTNYEQYF. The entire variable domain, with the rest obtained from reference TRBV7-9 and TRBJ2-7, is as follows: DTGVSQNPRHKITKRGQNVTFRCDPISEHNRLYWYRQTLGQGPEFLTYFQNEAQLEKSRLLSDRFSAERPKGSFSTLEIQRTEQGDSAMYLCASSFHRDTNYEQYFGPGTRLTVT.

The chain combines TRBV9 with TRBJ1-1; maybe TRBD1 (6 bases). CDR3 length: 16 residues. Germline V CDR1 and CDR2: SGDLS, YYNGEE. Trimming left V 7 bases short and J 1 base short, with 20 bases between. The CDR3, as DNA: TGTGCCAGCTCACGAGACAGGAGGCGTACGAACACTGAAGCTTTCTTT. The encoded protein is CASSRDRRRTNTEAFF.

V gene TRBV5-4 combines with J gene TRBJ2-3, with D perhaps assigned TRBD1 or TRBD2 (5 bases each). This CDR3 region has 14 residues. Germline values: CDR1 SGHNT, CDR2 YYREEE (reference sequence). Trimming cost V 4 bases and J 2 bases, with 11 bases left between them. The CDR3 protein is CASSLRDHTDTQYF. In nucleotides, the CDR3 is TGTGCCAGCAGCCTCCGGGACCACACAGATACGCAGTATTTT.

The CDR3 sequence: CASRRGGGSSYNEQFF. In DNA form, the CDR3 reads TGTGCCAGCCGCAGGGGGGGCGGGAGCTCCTACAATGAGCAGTTCTTC. This sequence joins TRBV7-9 and TRBJ2-1; D is possibly TRBD1 or TRBD2 (7 bases each). Germline V lookup: CDR1 SEHNR, CDR2 FQNEAQ (reference sequence). The CDR3 runs to 16 residues. The ends were cut back, 8 bases at V and 0 bases at J, with 17 bases in the middle.

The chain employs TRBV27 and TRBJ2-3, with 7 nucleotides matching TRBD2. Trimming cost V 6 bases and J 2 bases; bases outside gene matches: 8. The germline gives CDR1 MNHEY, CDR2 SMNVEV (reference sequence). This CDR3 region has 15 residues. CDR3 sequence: CASSFAGTNTDTQYF. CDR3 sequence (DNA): TGTGCCAGCAGCTTCGCCGGGACTAACACAGATACGCAGTATTTT.

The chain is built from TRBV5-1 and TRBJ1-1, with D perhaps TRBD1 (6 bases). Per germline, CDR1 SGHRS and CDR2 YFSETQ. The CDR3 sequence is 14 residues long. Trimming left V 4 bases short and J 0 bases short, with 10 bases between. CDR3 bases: TGCGCCAGCAGCAGGACAGCCTTGAACACTGAAGCTTTCTTT. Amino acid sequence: CASSRTALNTEAFF.

The DNA for the CDR3 is TGTGCCAGCAGTGATTACCGGGAGCTAGAGACCCAGTACTTC. Translating gives CASSDYRELETQYF. The chain combines TRBV25-1 with TRBJ2-5; D possibly corresponds to TRBD2 (6 bases). Trimming shortened V by 3 bases and J by 4 bases, and 12 bases separated the two germline ends. This CDR3 has 14 amino acids. Germline V gene lookup returns CDR1 MGHDK and CDR2 SYGVNS.

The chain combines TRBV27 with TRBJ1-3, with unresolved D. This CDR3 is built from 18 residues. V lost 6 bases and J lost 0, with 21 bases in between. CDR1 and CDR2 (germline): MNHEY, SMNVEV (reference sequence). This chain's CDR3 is CASSRQIPGKSSGNTIYF. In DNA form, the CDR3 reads TGTGCCAGCAGCCGACAAATCCCGGGGAAAAGCTCTGGAAACACCATATATTTT.

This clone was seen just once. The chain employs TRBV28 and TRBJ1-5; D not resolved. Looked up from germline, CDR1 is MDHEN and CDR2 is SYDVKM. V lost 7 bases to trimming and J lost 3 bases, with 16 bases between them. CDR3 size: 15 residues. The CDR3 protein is CASILGGETNQPQHF. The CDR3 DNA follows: TGTGCCAGCATCCTGGGTGGGGAGACCAATCAGCCCCAGCATTTT.

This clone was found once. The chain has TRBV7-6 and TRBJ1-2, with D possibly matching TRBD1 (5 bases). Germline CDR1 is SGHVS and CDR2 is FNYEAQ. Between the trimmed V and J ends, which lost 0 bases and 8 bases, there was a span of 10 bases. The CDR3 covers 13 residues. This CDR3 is CASSLAPGKGYTF. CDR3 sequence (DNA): TGTGCCAGCAGCTTAGCGCCAGGGAAGGGCTACACCTTC.

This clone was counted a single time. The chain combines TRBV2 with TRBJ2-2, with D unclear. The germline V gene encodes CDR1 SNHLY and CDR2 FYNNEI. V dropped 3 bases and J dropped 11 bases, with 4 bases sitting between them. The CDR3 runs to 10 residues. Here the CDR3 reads CASSEAELFF. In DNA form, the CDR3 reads TGTGCCAGCAGTGAGGCAGAGCTGTTTTTT. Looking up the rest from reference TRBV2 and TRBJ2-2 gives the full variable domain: EPEVTQTPSHQVTQMGQEVILRCVPISNHLYFYWYRQILGQKVEFLVSFYNNEISEKSEIFDDQFSVERPDGSNFTLKIRSTKLEDSAMYFCASSEAELFFGEGSRLTVL.

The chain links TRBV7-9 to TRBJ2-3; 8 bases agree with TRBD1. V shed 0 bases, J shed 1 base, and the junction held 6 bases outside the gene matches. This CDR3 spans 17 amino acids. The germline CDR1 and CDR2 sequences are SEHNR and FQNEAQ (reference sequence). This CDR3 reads CASSLATGTGRTDTQYF. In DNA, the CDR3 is TGTGCCAGCAGCTTAGCTACCGGGACAGGACGCACAGATACGCAGTATTTT. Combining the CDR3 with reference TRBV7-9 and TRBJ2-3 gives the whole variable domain DTGVSQNPRHKITKRGQNVTFRCDPISEHNRLYWYRQTLGQGPEFLTYFQNEAQLEKSRLLSDRFSAERPKGSFSTLEIQRTEQGDSAMYLCASSLATGTGRTDTQYFGPGTRLTVL.

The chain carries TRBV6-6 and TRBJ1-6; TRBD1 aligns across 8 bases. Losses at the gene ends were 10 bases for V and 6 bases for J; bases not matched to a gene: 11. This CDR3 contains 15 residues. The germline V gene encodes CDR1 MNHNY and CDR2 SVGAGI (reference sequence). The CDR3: CATRPRTGLNSPLHF. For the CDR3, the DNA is TGTGCCACCCGGCCCCGGACAGGGCTTAATTCACCCCTCCACTTT.

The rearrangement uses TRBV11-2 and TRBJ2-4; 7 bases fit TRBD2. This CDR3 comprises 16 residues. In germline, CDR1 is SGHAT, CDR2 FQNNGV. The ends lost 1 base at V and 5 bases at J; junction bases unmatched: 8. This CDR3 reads CASSLGGGIDQNIQYF. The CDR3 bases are TGTGCCAGCAGCTTAGGGGGAGGGATCGATCAAAACATTCAGTACTTC.